A single sample gave rise to the 18 T cell receptor beta chains below, sequenced in a study of blood T cell repertoires in COVID-19. Produced via immunoSEQ multiplex PCR; TCRdb's table is partial and in-frame only. Of about 200,000 clones in the sample, just over 85% were seen once. The sample comprised peripheral blood. These receptors were obtained from a man aged 50 to 59 with acute or convalescent COVID-19.

V usage is TRBV5-1 and J usage is TRBJ2-2, with D tentatively TRBD2 (5 bases). V was cut by 1 base and J by 2 bases, with 15 bases left in between. CDR1 is SGHRS and CDR2 is YFSETQ in the germline V gene. The CDR3 extends over 17 amino acids. CDR3 sequence reads: CASSLPPPSPNTGELFF. CDR3 bases: TGCGCCAGCAGCTTGCCCCCCCCTAGCCCCAACACCGGGGAGCTGTTTTTT.

V and J are TRBV5-1 and TRBJ1-4; possibly TRBD1 for D (6 bases). V was pared by 3 bases and J by 6 bases, with 15 bases between. The V gene's germline CDR1 is SGHRS and CDR2 YFSETQ. The CDR3 totals 15 residues. CDR3 protein: CASSSSVGAHEKLFF. CDR3 coding DNA: TGCGCCAGCAGCTCCTCCGTGGGGGCACATGAAAAACTGTTTTTT.

This clone was recorded a few times. The rearrangement joins TRBV18 to TRBJ1-5; no definite D call. The CDR3 is 17 residues long. From germline, CDR1 is KGHSH and CDR2 LQKENI. Deletions cut 0 bases from V and 0 bases from J, with 12 bases between. Written as DNA, the CDR3 is TGTGCCAGCTCACCACCGCGACACCATAATAGCAATCAGCCCCAGCATTTT. Its protein product is CASSPPRHHNSNQPQHF.

CDR3 loop: CASSSPLNRGYTF. CDR3 coding DNA: TGTGCCAGCAGCTCCCCCCTAAATCGGGGCTACACCTTC. The gene calls are TRBV7-9 and TRBJ1-2; D gene uncertain. The ends were cut back, 4 bases at V and 8 bases at J, with 14 bases in the middle. Germline V gene data show CDR1 as SEHNR and CDR2 as FQNEAQ (reference sequence). This CDR3 has 13 residues.

The rearrangement uses TRBV7-9 and TRBJ2-1, with TRBD2 identical over 8 bases. Germline lookup yields CDR1 SEHNR and CDR2 FQNEAQ (reference sequence). V dropped 2 bases and J dropped 13; count of bases not matched to a gene: 10. The CDR3 has 14 residues. In nucleotides, the CDR3 is TGTGCCAGCAGCTTAAAGGGAGCGGGAGTGCGACAGTTCTTC. It codes for CASSLKGAGVRQFF.

The gene calls are TRBV29-1 and TRBJ1-5; D possibly corresponds to TRBD1 (5 bases). This CDR3 is built from 13 residues. Per the germline V gene, CDR1 is SQVTM and CDR2 is ANQGSEA. The V gene lost 7 bases and the J gene lost 6 bases, with 16 bases spanning the gap. Here the CDR3 reads CSARDGAGQPQHF. CDR3 nucleotides: TGCAGCGCCAGAGATGGGGCAGGTCAGCCCCAGCATTTT.

This clone is a singleton in its sample. This chain joins TRBV2 and TRBJ2-5; the match to TRBD2 covers 8 bases. The CDR3 loop spans 15 amino acids. Germline-derived CDR1 and CDR2 are SNHLY and FYNNEI. With 2 bases clipped from V and 5 bases from J, the junction kept 7 bases outside the gene matches. The CDR3 region is CASSESGGRWETQYF. For the CDR3, the DNA is TGTGCCAGCAGTGAAAGCGGGGGCCGCTGGGAGACCCAGTACTTC.

This clone has just a few counts. This chain links TRBV30 with TRBJ2-7, with D perhaps TRBD2 (6 bases). Germline V CDR1 and CDR2: GTSNPN, SVGIG (reference sequence). There are 16 residues in the CDR3. The V end was cut by 4 bases, the J end by 0 bases, with 19 bases between. The CDR3, as DNA: TGTGCCTGGAACCATCCGGGACTCGGGGACTCCTACGAGCAGTACTTC. Encoded protein: CAWNHPGLGDSYEQYF. Full variable domain (rest looked up from reference TRBV30 and TRBJ2-7): SQTIHQWPATLVQPVGSPLSLECTVEGTSNPNLYWYRQAAGRGLQLLFYSVGIGQISSEVPQNLSASRPQDRQFILSSKKLLLSDSGFYLCAWNHPGLGDSYEQYFGPGTRLTVT.

The rearrangement joins TRBV4-1 to TRBJ1-2, with D perhaps matching TRBD1 (5 bases). The V gene lost 3 bases and the J gene lost 4 bases, with 18 bases spanning the gap. The germline V gene encodes CDR1 MGHRA and CDR2 YSYEKL. The CDR3 has 16 amino acids. The CDR3 coding sequence is TGCGCCAGCAGCCAGAACAAAGCTAAGGGACTCTATGGCTACACCTTC. Translating gives CASSQNKAKGLYGYTF.

This clone was observed a few times. This chain links TRBV7-9 with TRBJ1-2; D remains ambiguous. Trimming removed 5 bases from V and 0 bases from J, with 10 bases in between. CDR1 is SEHNR and CDR2 is FQNEAQ in the germline V gene (reference sequence). CDR3 length: 14 amino acids. CDR3 in amino acids: CASSPTGANYGYTF. The CDR3 DNA reads as TGTGCCAGCAGCCCGACGGGAGCTAACTATGGCTACACCTTC.

This chain links TRBV12-3 or TRBV12-4 with TRBJ1-1, with D possibly being TRBD1 (5 bases). This CDR3 is 13 amino acids long. V was trimmed by 10 bases and J by 3 bases, leaving 15 bases between them. The CDR3 sequence: CATRGDLHTEAFF. The DNA for the CDR3 is TGTGCCACCCGGGGGGATCTACACACTGAAGCTTTCTTT.

This chain uses TRBV5-1 with TRBJ2-7; no clear D gene. The CDR3 loop spans 15 amino acids. Trimming took off 1 base at V and 5 bases at J, with 16 bases between the two ends. The V gene's germline CDR1 is SGHRS and CDR2 YFSETQ. The CDR3 loop is CASSLSLSGIHEQYF. For the CDR3, the DNA is TGCGCCAGCAGCTTGAGTCTTTCGGGTATCCACGAGCAGTACTTC. Based on the CDR3 plus reference TRBV5-1 and TRBJ2-7, the full variable domain is KAGVTQTPRYLIKTRGQQVTLSCSPISGHRSVSWYQQTPGQGLQFLFEYFSETQRNKGNFPGRFSGRQFSNSRSEMNVSTLELGDSALYLCASSLSLSGIHEQYFGPGTRLTVT.

V usage is TRBV18 and J usage is TRBJ2-3, with D tentatively TRBD1 (5 bases). Trimming left V 3 bases short and J 1 base short, with 17 bases between. Germline V gene sequence: CDR1 KGHSH, CDR2 LQKENI. The CDR3 has 17 residues. The chain's CDR3 is CASSPEVRTPRTDTQYF. CDR3 DNA: TGTGCCAGCTCACCCGAGGTCCGGACACCCCGCACAGATACGCAGTATTTT.

The V and J genes are TRBV19 and TRBJ1-1, with D unresolved. The CDR3 spans 14 residues. Between the trimmed V and J ends, which lost 4 bases and 2 bases, there was a span of 11 bases. Germline V CDR1 and CDR2: LNHDA, SQIVND (reference sequence). The CDR3 DNA sequence: TGTGCCAGTAGTAGAGGCGCAGAAAACACTGAAGCTTTCTTT. Its protein is CASSRGAENTEAFF.

The J gene is TRBJ2-1, the V gene TRBV2; 7 bases fit TRBD1. The CDR3 spans 15 residues. V lost 6 bases, J lost 4 bases, and 9 bases stayed unmatched. In germline, CDR1 is SNHLY, CDR2 FYNNEI. The CDR3 spells CASRNGQADYNEQFF. CDR3 DNA sequence: TGTGCCAGCAGGAATGGACAGGCTGATTACAATGAGCAGTTCTTC.

This clone was seen a single time. The chain employs TRBV6-5 and TRBJ1-1, with D unresolved. The CDR3 length is 13 residues. Between the trimmed V and J ends, which lost 6 bases and 0 bases, there was a span of 8 bases. CDR1 and CDR2 (germline): MNHEY, SVGAGI. The CDR3 bases are TGTGCCAGCAGCAACCAGATGAACACTGAAGCTTTCTTT. Amino acid sequence: CASSNQMNTEAFF.

The chain links TRBV9 to TRBJ2-1; D ambiguous. The CDR3 runs 14 residues. CDR1 is SGDLS, CDR2 YYNGEE, per germline. Trimming took off 4 bases at V and 4 bases at J, with 12 bases between the two ends. CDR3 residues: CASSPSLLYNEQFF. For the CDR3, the DNA is TGTGCCAGCAGCCCGAGCCTACTATACAATGAGCAGTTCTTC. Looking up the rest from reference TRBV9 and TRBJ2-1 gives the full variable domain: DSGVTQTPKHLITATGQRVTLRCSPRSGDLSVYWYQQSLDQGLQFLIQYYNGEERAKGNILERFSAQQFPDLHSELNLSSLELGDSALYFCASSPSLLYNEQFFGPGTRLTVL.

J is TRBJ1-5 and V is TRBV6-5, with 7 bases that match TRBD1. Trimming cost V 7 bases and J 4 bases; bases outside gene matches: 7. Germline values: CDR1 MNHEY, CDR2 SVGAGI. This CDR3 comprises 14 residues. CDR3 coding DNA: TGTGCCAGCATCCCCCCAGGGGGTAATCAGCCCCAGCATTTT. Translated: CASIPPGGNQPQHF.